This TCR beta chain was sequenced during a study of blood T cell repertoires in COVID-19. Study-wide context: In each case, the material was cDNA or gDNA derived from T cells, B-cell-depleted T cells, or PBMCs.

This clone was seen only once. The protocol was immunoSEQ multiplex PCR, while the TCRdb copy is restricted to in-frame clones and leaves out a portion. The sample has tens of thousands of clones; over 75% are singletons. J gave up 4 bases and V 8 bases, and 9 bases lay outside the gene matches. Germline V gives CDR1 WNHNN, CDR2 SYGVQD (reference sequence). This CDR3 region has 14 residues. The chain recombines TRBV10-1 with TRBJ1-1; 8 nucleotides match TRBD1. The receptor comes from a woman older than 75 with COVID-19, enrolled during active disease. Sequenced input: peripheral blood. For the CDR3, the DNA is TGCGCCAGCCTTCCAGGGGGCTGGGGCACTGAAGCTTTCTTT. It codes for CASLPGGWGTEAFF.